The source of this T cell receptor beta chain is a study of sequential checkpoint blockade in melanoma (dated by TCRdb to about 2019). General notes on the study: Using 1:1 randomization, the trial assigned patients either to first-line nivolumab followed by ipilimumab (arm A) or to ipilimumab followed by nivolumab (arm B). Maintenance nivolumab came after each of the two trial sequences.

The immunoSEQ Assay was used to immunosequence TCRbeta CDR3 regions from genomic DNA. Before high-throughput sequencing, genomic DNA was amplified using bias-controlled multiplex PCR. As for the authors' bioinformatics: To quantify the absolute abundance of each unique TCRbeta CDR3 region, the sequences were collapsed and filtered. Clonality, defined as 1 minus Pielou's evenness, was calculated using productive rearrangements only. Clones with significantly greater frequencies in on-treatment versus baseline samples were identified using a previously published method. The table was pulled from immuneACCESS by TCRdb, which kept in-frame rearrangements only. Such tables lose some clones; where checked, under half of the loss comes from unresolved V genes, and the rest has no known cause. For V, J and clone size, that table is used; D and trimming come from the DNA. The sample yields over 10,000 clones; roughly 76% were counted once. Clones ranked in the top ten supply 50% of the sample.

Study-level results and caveats: The model for predicting response that combines TCR metrics with mutation burden needs to be validated in larger, independent patient cohorts.

Interpreted using the paper, the treatment or condition label stands for: randomized to nivolumab then ipilimumab (arm A) or the reverse (arm B). No trial patient had received prior DNA-damaging chemotherapy. Thawed PBMCs were sorted on a FACS Aria II flow cytometer to isolate live CD3+CD8+ cells negative for CD19 and CD56. The samples were obtained from melanoma patients enrolled in CheckMate 064, an open-label, randomized phase II trial testing sequential checkpoint blockade. Peripheral blood mononuclear cells were obtained through leukapheresis, purified using Ficoll-Paque, and frozen in human serum containing approximately 10% DMSO. Immediately after sorting, the purity of the sorted blood CD3+CD8+ cells was confirmed to be >95%, and DNA was then extracted. According to the germline V gene (reference sequence), CDR1 reads SEHNR and CDR2 reads FQNEAQ. From cysteine to phenylalanine, the CDR3 is 15 amino acids long. Only the CDR3 region is kept as DNA, spanning 45 bases read in frame from base 1. V gives up 3 bases and J gives up 0 bases, and the segment between their germline ends measures 12 bases.

Of note for this clone: It has no known antigen specificity. No base-level quality is on record; no much larger clone is a single base apart.

The source is a human patient with melanoma. Some clones in this sample may be carry-over from other donors' samples. The rearranged segments are TRBV7-9 and TRBJ2-7; perhaps TRBD2 is the D gene, with 5 bases matching. The sample in question was CD8+ T cells sorted from blood (inferred from file names), obtained from a patient given nivolumab and ipilimumab in sequence. The CDR3 sequence is CASSFGLMSSYEQYF. The nucleotide sequence is TGTGCCAGCAGCTTCGGACTCATGAGCTCCTACGAGCAGTACTTC.